The present T cell receptor (beta chain) was sequenced within a study of spatial heterogeneity in lung cancer. All TCR cDNA molecules were individually tagged with a unique molecular identifier. TCRdb re-called the 5' RACE reads with MiXCR, one entry per CDR3 protein. The sample includes about 3,800 distinct CDR3 sequences, about 9.2% seen only once; the top ten take under 30%. Study conclusions and caveats: Tumor mutation counts were tracked by expanded intratumoral alpha and beta TCR counts. Coverage estimated for tumor T cells reached 6.5% to 8% for alpha chains and less than 15% for beta chains.

Time point here: sample taken at primary tumor resection. The sequenced material consisted of unsorted whole RNA from tumor, nontumor lung or frozen PBMC. By its share, this clonotype is medium-sized. Its antigen is not identified. Little can be read into the size of this beta chain, an off-target read in a library designed for alpha chains. The CDR3 spans 13 residues. Trimming took 6 bases from V and 3 from J, leaving 11 bases between them. The sample in question was lung tumor tissue, obtained at surgery. This chain links TRBV12-3 or TRBV12-4 with TRBJ1-2; D call uncertain. This TCR came from a male donor with early-stage non-small cell lung cancer. CDR3 in DNA: TGTGCCAGCAGCCCCGACACGTACTATGGCTACACCTTC. This encodes CASSPDTYYGYTF.